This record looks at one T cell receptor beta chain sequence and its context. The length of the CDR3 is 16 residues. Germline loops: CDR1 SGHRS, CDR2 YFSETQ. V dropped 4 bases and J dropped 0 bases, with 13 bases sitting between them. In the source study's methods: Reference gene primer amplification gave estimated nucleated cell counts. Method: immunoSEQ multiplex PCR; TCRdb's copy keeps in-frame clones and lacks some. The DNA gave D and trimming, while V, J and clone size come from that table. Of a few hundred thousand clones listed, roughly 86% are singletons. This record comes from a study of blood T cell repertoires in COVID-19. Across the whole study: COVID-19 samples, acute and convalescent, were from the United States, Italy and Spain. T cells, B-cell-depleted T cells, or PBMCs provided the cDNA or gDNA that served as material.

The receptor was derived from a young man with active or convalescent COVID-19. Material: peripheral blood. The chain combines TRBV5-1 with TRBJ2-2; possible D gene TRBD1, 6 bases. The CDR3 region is CASSTTGSPNTGELFF. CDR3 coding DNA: TGCGCCAGCAGCACCACAGGGTCGCCGAACACCGGGGAGCTGTTTTTT.